This T cell receptor (beta chain) was recovered during a study of beta chain features in type 1 diabetes. Study observations and caveats: People with Type 1 diabetes carried modestly yet significantly shorter TCRB CDR3s in all four CD4+ subsets. Equally in patients and controls, PCR might preferentially amplify shorter templates. Across patients, naive, central memory and Treg TCRB repertoires exhibited apparently greater similarity than was observed across healthy donors. More deletions and fewer insertions at VDJ junctions were found in patients with type 1 diabetes.

V shed 4 bases, J shed 7 bases, and the junction held 4 bases outside the gene matches. CDR1 SQVTM and CDR2 ANQGSEA come from the germline V gene. This CDR3 has 12 residues. A CD45RO/CCR7/CD25/CD127/CD95/CD27 panel sorted naive, central memory, regulatory and stem cell-like memory CD4+ cells. Worth noting for this clone: Its target is unknown.

Since all of the isolated RNA was reverse transcribed, expressed TCRB transcripts were what got sequenced. Here immunoSEQ multiplex PCR was the method, and the copy in TCRdb shows in-frame clones only, minus some. There are about 99,000 clones in the sample; 25% to 35% occur only once, and more than 0.45% lies in the top ten. The sample comprised central memory CD4+ T cells from blood. The TCR sequence derives from a woman between 18 and 29 years old with type 1 diabetes. V and J are TRBV29-1 and TRBJ1-2; 9 bases align to TRBD1. CDR3 amino acids: CSVGQGDSGYTF. Written as DNA, the CDR3 is TGCAGCGTTGGACAGGGGGATAGTGGCTACACCTTC.